This T cell receptor (beta chain) originates from a study of shared T cell receptors in the human thymus. Trimming stripped 0 bases from V and 6 bases from J, with 16 bases between. CDR1 and CDR2 from the germline V gene are MNHEY and SVGAGI. The CDR3 contains 16 residues. TCRdb's table, derived via immunoSEQ multiplex PCR, lists solely in-frame clones and lacks some. The sample records 550,000 to 800,000 clones, 80% to 90% being singletons. In addition, the sample was reused for a study of human thymus T cells.

Sample: thymocytes. The chain couples TRBV6-5 to TRBJ2-3; maybe TRBD2 (6 bases). This receptor was taken from a girl under three years old with a congenital heart defect. CDR3 nucleotides: TGTGCCAGCAGTTACTCGAGGGAACTAGCATCCGATACGCAGTATTTT. Translation gives CASSYSRELASDTQYF.